The next 29 T cell receptor beta chains were all read from a single sample in a study of control samples from healthy donors and cancer patients. Sequencing used immunoSEQ multiplex PCR; TCRdb keeps in-frame clones, though not all of them. Among about 140,000 clones listed, 85% to 95% were seen once. The sequenced sample consisted of blood. These receptors were obtained from a man between 40 and 49 years old in good health.

V usage is TRBV2 and J usage is TRBJ2-3, with TRBD1 matching 10 bases. Germline V lookup: CDR1 SNHLY, CDR2 FYNNEI. This CDR3 region has 15 residues. With 6 bases clipped from V and 2 bases from J, the junction kept 5 bases outside the gene matches. The CDR3 here is CASRGDRGATDTQYF. The CDR3, as DNA: TGTGCCAGCAGAGGGGACAGGGGAGCCACAGATACGCAGTATTTT.

The chain is built from TRBV28 and TRBJ1-4, with TRBD1 as a possible D gene (5 bases). This CDR3 has 16 amino acids. The V end lost 5 bases, the J end lost 12 bases, and 25 bases lay between the germline ends. Per the germline V gene, CDR1 is MDHEN and CDR2 is SYDVKM. The CDR3 region is CASSPPLGTIKRELFF. CDR3 nucleotides: TGTGCCAGCAGTCCGCCGCTTGGGACTATAAAGCGGGAACTGTTTTTT.

This clone occurred once. This rearrangement joins TRBV5-8 to TRBJ1-2; possible D gene TRBD1, 6 bases. Germline CDR1 is SGHTS and CDR2 is YDEGEE. The CDR3 totals 17 residues. Trimming removed 1 base from V and 6 bases from J, with 22 bases in between. The chain's CDR3 is CASSLYVGGRTADGYTF. CDR3 coding DNA: TGTGCCAGCAGCTTGTACGTCGGGGGGCGGACCGCGGATGGCTACACCTTC.

CDR3 amino acids: CASRDSGAHYNEQFF. The CDR3 DNA sequence: TGTGCCAGCAGGGATAGCGGGGCGCACTACAATGAGCAGTTCTTC. The V and J genes are TRBV6-5 and TRBJ2-1, with 8 bases lining up with TRBD2. V dropped 6 bases and J dropped 3; count of bases not matched to a gene: 7. Germline CDR1 reads MNHEY; CDR2 reads SVGAGI. The CDR3 is 15 residues long.

This chain joins TRBV2 and TRBJ1-1; unclear D gene. The CDR3 has 10 amino acids. The V gene lost 6 bases and the J gene lost 5 bases, with 4 bases spanning the gap. The V gene's germline CDR1 is SNHLY and CDR2 FYNNEI. DNA of the CDR3: TGTGCCAGCAGATTTACTGAAGCTTTCTTT. Amino acid sequence: CASRFTEAFF.

The chain uses TRBV11-2 and TRBJ2-7, with 10 bases that match TRBD1. The CDR3 covers 15 residues. In germline, CDR1 is SGHAT, CDR2 FQNNGV. V lost 1 base to trimming and J lost 4 bases; unmatched junction nucleotides: 4. CDR3 region: CASSLAGQGIYEQYF. The CDR3 coding sequence is TGTGCCAGCAGCTTAGCGGGACAGGGGATTTACGAGCAGTACTTC. Together with reference TRBV11-2 and TRBJ2-7, the CDR3 gives the full variable domain: EAGVAQSPRYKIIEKRQSVAFWCNPISGHATLYWYQQILGQGPKLLIQFQNNGVVDDSQLPKDRFSAERLKGVDSTLKIQPAKLEDSAVYLCASSLAGQGIYEQYFGPGTRLTVT.

This sequence joins TRBV27 and TRBJ2-7, with TRBD1 identical over 9 bases. Germline lookup yields CDR1 MNHEY and CDR2 SMNVEV (reference sequence). The CDR3 sequence is 14 residues long. The J segment lost 6 bases and the V segment lost 6 bases, leaving 9 bases of the junction unmatched. The CDR3 DNA sequence: TGTGCCAGCAGCATAACAGGGGGCGCGTCCGAGCAGTACTTC. Amino acid sequence: CASSITGGASEQYF.

This clone was counted a single time. This chain links TRBV25-1 with TRBJ2-7, with D possibly being TRBD1 (5 bases). V shed 3 bases and J shed 3 bases, with 15 bases lying between them. CDR1 MGHDK and CDR2 SYGVNS come from the germline V gene. There are 15 residues in the CDR3. The chain's CDR3 is CASSDSRARDYEQYF. CDR3 in DNA: TGTGCCAGCAGTGACTCCAGGGCCCGAGACTACGAGCAGTACTTC.

The count of this clone is one. The V call is TRBV6-5, the J call TRBJ2-1, with D possibly TRBD2 on 7 matching bases. The germline gives CDR1 MNHEY, CDR2 SVGAGI. CDR3 length: 16 residues. V dropped 4 bases and J dropped 1 base, with 14 bases sitting between them. The CDR3: CASSSSRGASYNEQFF. The CDR3, as DNA: TGTGCCAGCAGTTCTTCTCGGGGGGCTTCCTACAATGAGCAGTTCTTC.

The chain recombines TRBV6-5 with TRBJ2-5, with a possible D match to TRBD2 (6 bases). From germline, CDR1 is MNHEY and CDR2 SVGAGI. Trimming took 0 bases from V and 3 from J, leaving 14 bases between them. The CDR3 runs 16 residues. CDR3 DNA: TGTGCCAGCAGTTACTCACGGGGGAAAGGAGAAGAGACCCAGTACTTC. Residues: CASSYSRGKGEETQYF.

This chain joins TRBV4-1 and TRBJ1-5; TRBD1 matches 9 bases. The germline CDR1 and CDR2 sequences are MGHRA and YSYEKL. V lost 8 bases and J lost 4; bases outside the gene matches: 6. The CDR3 is 14 residues long. CDR3 nucleotide sequence: TGCGCCAGCCGGGGACAGGGTTGGAATCAGCCCCAGCATTTT. Amino acids: CASRGQGWNQPQHF.

The chain recombines TRBV2 with TRBJ2-5; no clear D. The CDR3 has 12 residues. Germline lookup yields CDR1 SNHLY and CDR2 FYNNEI. Trimming took 6 bases from V and 4 from J, leaving 9 bases between them. This CDR3 reads CASRRDGETQYF. In nucleotides, the CDR3 is TGTGCCAGCAGAAGGGATGGAGAGACCCAGTACTTC.

Notes on this clone: One junction end disagrees with the germline gene, perhaps due to a read error. The chain carries TRBV28 and TRBJ2-1; the match to TRBD2 covers 8 bases. CDR3 size: 16 residues. The germline V gene has CDR1 MDHEN and CDR2 SYDVKM. CDR3 coding DNA: TGTGCCAGCAATTTACTAGCGGAGGGATTCTACAATGAGCAGTTCTTC. Translating it yields CASNLLAEGFYNEQFF.

The chain employs TRBV2 and TRBJ2-5; D remains unclear. The ends were cut back, 8 bases at V and 5 bases at J, with 9 bases in the middle. CDR3 length equals 11 residues. Germline values: CDR1 SNHLY, CDR2 FYNNEI. The CDR3 region has the DNA TGTGCCAGCGCGACTGGTGAGACCCAGTACTTC. It yields the protein CASATGETQYF.

The chain employs TRBV28 and TRBJ2-3; the D gene is possibly TRBD2 (6 bases). Trimming pared 3 bases from V and 2 bases from J, leaving 9 bases between. Germline V gives CDR1 MDHEN, CDR2 SYDVKM. This CDR3 comprises 14 residues. In DNA form, the CDR3 reads TGTGCCAGCAGTTTTGCGGGGTACACAGATACGCAGTATTTT. Amino acid sequence: CASSFAGYTDTQYF.

This clone was recorded only once. The V call is TRBV14, the J call TRBJ1-2; weak D call: TRBD1 (6 bases). The V gene's germline CDR1 is SGHDN and CDR2 FVKESK. This CDR3 is built from 15 residues. Deletions cut 0 bases from V and 5 bases from J, with 13 bases between. CDR3 nucleotides: TGTGCCAGCAGCCAAGATCGGGGGGCCTGGTATGGCTACACCTTC. Protein sequence: CASSQDRGAWYGYTF.

This chain connects TRBV9 to TRBJ2-1; D perhaps matches TRBD2 (5 bases). The CDR3 extends over 16 amino acids. With 2 bases removed from V and 5 bases from J, the gap between germline ends came to 17 bases. Germline CDR1 reads SGDLS; CDR2 reads YYNGEE. CDR3 residues: CASSVATGYGHNEQFF. CDR3 in DNA: TGTGCCAGCAGCGTTGCAACGGGGTATGGGCACAATGAGCAGTTCTTC.

The gene calls are TRBV27 and TRBJ2-4; D possibly corresponds to TRBD2 (6 bases). The germline V and J ends were trimmed by 2 bases and 8 bases, with 16 bases remaining between them. Germline V gene data show CDR1 as MNHEY and CDR2 as SMNVEV (reference sequence). The CDR3 is 15 residues long. CDR3 sequence reads: CASSLELNGGDIQYF. The CDR3 bases are TGTGCCAGCAGTTTAGAGCTAAACGGAGGGGACATTCAGTACTTC.

The chain employs TRBV19 and TRBJ2-3; a possible D gene is TRBD2 (6 bases). There are 14 residues in the CDR3. Trimming shortened V by 1 base and J by 1 base, and 6 bases separated the two germline ends. Germline V CDR1 and CDR2: LNHDA, SQIVND (reference sequence). The chain's CDR3 is CASSIAGGTDTQYF. The CDR3 region has the DNA TGTGCCAGTAGTATAGCGGGAGGCACAGATACGCAGTATTTT.

DNA for the CDR3: TGTGCCACCAGCAGAGATCTCGGGGATGGCTACACCGGGGAGCTGTTTTTT. Protein: CATSRDLGDGYTGELFF. The gene calls are TRBV15 and TRBJ2-2; weak D call: TRBD2 (5 bases). The V end was cut by 0 bases, the J end by 3 bases, with 14 bases between. Germline CDR1 LNHNV, CDR2 YYDKDF (reference sequence). The CDR3 spans 17 residues. The full variable domain, its missing parts supplied by reference TRBV15 and TRBJ2-2, is DAMVIQNPRYQVTQFGKPVTLSCSQTLNHNVMYWYQQKSSQAPKLLFHYYDKDFNNEADTPDNFQSRRPNTSFCFLDIRSPGLGDTAMYLCATSRDLGDGYTGELFFGEGSRLTVL.

The CDR3 protein is CAISEGMGTEAFF. In nucleotides, the CDR3 is TGTGCCATCAGTGAGGGAATGGGCACTGAAGCTTTCTTT. This chain links TRBV10-3 with TRBJ1-1; D unresolved. Germline-derived CDR1 and CDR2 are ENHRY and SYGVKD. This CDR3 has 13 amino acids. V was shortened by 2 bases and J by 4 bases, with 8 bases between the two germline ends.

V gene TRBV12-3 or TRBV12-4 combines with J gene TRBJ1-2; TRBD1 is a possible D gene (5 bases). Trimming removed 7 bases from V and 8 bases from J, with 17 bases in between. CDR3 length: 13 residues. Written as DNA, the CDR3 is TGTGCCAGCACCATAGGGGTTGGCCGGGGCTACACCTTC. Translated: CASTIGVGRGYTF.

The gene calls are TRBV7-2 and TRBJ1-5; D is perhaps TRBD1 (6 bases). The CDR3 contains 14 residues. Trimming removed 5 bases from V and 2 bases from J, with 10 bases in between. CDR1 and CDR2 (germline): SGHTA, FQGNSA. The CDR3 region is CASSPPGGNQPQHF. The CDR3 DNA reads as TGTGCCAGCAGCCCTCCAGGGGGCAATCAGCCCCAGCATTTT.

V gene TRBV11-2 combines with J gene TRBJ2-5; the D gene is possibly TRBD1 (6 bases). Germline CDR1 reads SGHAT; CDR2 reads FQNNGV. V lost 5 bases and J lost 2, with 12 bases in between. The CDR3 sequence is 14 residues long. CDR3: CASSPGTKQETQYF. The CDR3 region has the DNA TGTGCCAGCAGCCCGGGGACAAAGCAAGAGACCCAGTACTTC. Full variable domain (rest looked up from reference TRBV11-2 and TRBJ2-5): EAGVAQSPRYKIIEKRQSVAFWCNPISGHATLYWYQQILGQGPKLLIQFQNNGVVDDSQLPKDRFSAERLKGVDSTLKIQPAKLEDSAVYLCASSPGTKQETQYFGPGTRLLVL.

The V and J genes are TRBV30 and TRBJ2-1; possible D gene TRBD2, 5 bases. CDR3 length: 15 residues. The V and J ends lost 7 bases and 3 bases respectively, with 19 bases between them. CDR1 and CDR2 from the germline V gene are GTSNPN and SVGIG (reference sequence). CDR3 loop: CAYQTSLVLYNEQFF. The CDR3 DNA reads as TGTGCCTACCAAACTAGTCTTGTCCTCTACAATGAGCAGTTCTTC.

V and J are TRBV9 and TRBJ2-3; 7 positions agree with TRBD1. This CDR3 region has 18 residues. With 3 bases clipped from V and 4 bases from J, the junction kept 17 bases outside the gene matches. Germline assignment: CDR1 SGDLS and CDR2 YYNGEE. CDR3 in DNA: TGTGCCAGCAGCGAAAGTCTGGGACAGCCAAGAGCCCCAGATACGCAGTATTTT. Translation gives CASSESLGQPRAPDTQYF.

The CDR3 reads CASSEVGAGELFF. The CDR3 DNA reads as TGTGCCAGCAGTGAGGTGGGAGCCGGGGAGCTGTTTTTT. The gene calls are TRBV2 and TRBJ2-2; D perhaps matches TRBD2 (5 bases). The V end lost 3 bases, the J end lost 6 bases, and 8 bases lay between the germline ends. The germline gives CDR1 SNHLY, CDR2 FYNNEI. The CDR3 spans 13 residues.

On this clone: Other DNA sequences within the sample encode an identical CDR3. This chain joins TRBV6-5 and TRBJ1-1, with D unresolved. V shed 7 bases and J shed 2 bases, with 8 bases lying between them. The germline CDR1 and CDR2 sequences are MNHEY and SVGAGI. The CDR3 is 12 amino acids. This CDR3 is CASNGRNTEAFF. Here the CDR3 DNA reads TGTGCCAGCAACGGAAGAAACACTGAAGCTTTCTTT.

This chain links TRBV30 with TRBJ2-1; 8 bases line up with TRBD1. CDR1 is GTSNPN and CDR2 is SVGIG in the germline V gene (reference sequence). J gave up 0 bases and V 6 bases, and 1 base lay outside the gene matches. The CDR3 runs to 13 residues. The chain's CDR3 is CACDRGSYNEQFF. CDR3 DNA sequence: TGTGCCTGTGACAGGGGCTCCTACAATGAGCAGTTCTTC.